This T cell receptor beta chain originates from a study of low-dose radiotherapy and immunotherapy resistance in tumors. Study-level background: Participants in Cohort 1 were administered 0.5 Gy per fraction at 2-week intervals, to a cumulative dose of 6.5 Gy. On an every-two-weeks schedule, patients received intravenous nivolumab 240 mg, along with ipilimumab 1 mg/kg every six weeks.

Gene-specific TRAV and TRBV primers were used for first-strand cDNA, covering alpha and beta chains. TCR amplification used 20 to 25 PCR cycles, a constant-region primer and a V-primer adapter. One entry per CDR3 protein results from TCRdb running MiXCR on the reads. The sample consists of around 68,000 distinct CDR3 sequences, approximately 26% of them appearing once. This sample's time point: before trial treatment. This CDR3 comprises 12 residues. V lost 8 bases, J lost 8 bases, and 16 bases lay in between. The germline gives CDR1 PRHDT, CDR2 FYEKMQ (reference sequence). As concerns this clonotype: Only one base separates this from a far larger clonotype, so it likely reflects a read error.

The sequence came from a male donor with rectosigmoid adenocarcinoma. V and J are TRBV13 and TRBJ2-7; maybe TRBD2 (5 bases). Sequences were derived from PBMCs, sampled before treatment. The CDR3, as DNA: TGTGCCAGCGCCCGAGAGGGTTACAAGCAGTACTTC. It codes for CASAREGYKQYF.